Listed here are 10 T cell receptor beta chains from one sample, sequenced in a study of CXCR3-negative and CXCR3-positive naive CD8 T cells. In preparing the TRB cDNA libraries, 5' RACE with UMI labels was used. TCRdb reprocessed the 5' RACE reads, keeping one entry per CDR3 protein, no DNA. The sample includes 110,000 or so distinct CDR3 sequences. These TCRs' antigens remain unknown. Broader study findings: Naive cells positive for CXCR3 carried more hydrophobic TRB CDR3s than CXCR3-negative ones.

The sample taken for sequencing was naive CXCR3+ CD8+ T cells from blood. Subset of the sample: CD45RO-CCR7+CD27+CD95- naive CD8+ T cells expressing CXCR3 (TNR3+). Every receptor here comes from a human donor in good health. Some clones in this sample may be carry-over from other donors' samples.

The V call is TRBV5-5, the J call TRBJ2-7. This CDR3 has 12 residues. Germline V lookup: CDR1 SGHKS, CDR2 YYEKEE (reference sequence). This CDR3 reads CASSLIDLEQYF.

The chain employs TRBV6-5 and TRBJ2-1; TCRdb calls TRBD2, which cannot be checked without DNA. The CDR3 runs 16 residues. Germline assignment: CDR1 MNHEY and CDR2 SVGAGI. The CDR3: CASSPRGTSGGNEQFF.

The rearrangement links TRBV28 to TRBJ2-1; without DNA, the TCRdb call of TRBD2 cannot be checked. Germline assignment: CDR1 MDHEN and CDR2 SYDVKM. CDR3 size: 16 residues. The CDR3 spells CASRLHGLAPYNEQFF.

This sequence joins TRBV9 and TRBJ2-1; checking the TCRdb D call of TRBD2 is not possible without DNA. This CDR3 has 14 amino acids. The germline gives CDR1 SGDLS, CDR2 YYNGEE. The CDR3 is CASSDSGRDNEQFF.

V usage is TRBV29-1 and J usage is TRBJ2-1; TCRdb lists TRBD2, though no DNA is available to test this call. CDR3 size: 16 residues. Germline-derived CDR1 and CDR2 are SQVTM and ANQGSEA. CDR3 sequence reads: CSVDGTSGRHYNEHFF.

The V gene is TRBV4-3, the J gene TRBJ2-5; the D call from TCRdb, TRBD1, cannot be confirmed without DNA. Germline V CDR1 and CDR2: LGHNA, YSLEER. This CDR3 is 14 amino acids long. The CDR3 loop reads CASSPGTARETQYF.

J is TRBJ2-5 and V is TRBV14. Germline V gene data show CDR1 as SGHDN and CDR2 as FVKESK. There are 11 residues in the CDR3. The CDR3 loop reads CASSGRETQYF.

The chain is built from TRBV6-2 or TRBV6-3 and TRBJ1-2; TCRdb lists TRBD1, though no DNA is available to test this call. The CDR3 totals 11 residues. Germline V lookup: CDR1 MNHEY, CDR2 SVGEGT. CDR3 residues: CASSYPGSYTF.

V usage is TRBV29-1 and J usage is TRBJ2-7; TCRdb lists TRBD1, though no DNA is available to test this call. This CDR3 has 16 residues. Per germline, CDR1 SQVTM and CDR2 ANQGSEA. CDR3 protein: CSVVGFGTDSYYEQYF.

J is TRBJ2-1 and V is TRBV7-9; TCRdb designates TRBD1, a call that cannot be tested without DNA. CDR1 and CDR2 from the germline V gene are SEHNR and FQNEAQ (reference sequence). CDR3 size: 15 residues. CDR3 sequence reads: CASSLVLSGHDEQFF.